A selection of T cell receptor beta chains follows, all from one sample in a study of blood T cell repertoires in COVID-19. The repertoire was sequenced with immunoSEQ multiplex PCR; TCRdb's copy has only in-frame clones and lacks some. Among around 130,000 clones listed, approximately 85% were seen once. What was sequenced was peripheral blood. Source of these receptors: a woman at least 80 years old with acute or convalescent COVID-19. The CDR3 runs from the conserved cysteine through the conserved F or W. D genes are given only for firm matches. Only some rows state a clone size, as once, few, many or a class for expanded clones.

v_call	d_call	clone_size	j_call	cdr3_nt	cdr3_aa
TRBV19	TRBD1	once	TRBJ2-3	TGTGCCAGTAGCCCGGACAGGGACACAGATACGCAGTATTTT	CASSPDRDTDTQYF
TRBV24-1	.	.	TRBJ1-1	TGTGCTCCGGTCCGTGTGGGCAAGACTGAAGCTTTCTTT	CAPVRVGKTEAFF
TRBV28	.	.	TRBJ2-2	TGTGCCAGCAGTCCTTGGACACCCCAAACCGGGGAGCTGTTTTTT	CASSPWTPQTGELFF
TRBV28	TRBD2	.	TRBJ2-1	TGTGCCAGCAGTCCCCTAGCGGGAGGGCCTTGGAATGAGCAGTTCTTC	CASSPLAGGPWNEQFF
TRBV5-1	TRBD2	.	TRBJ2-3	TGCGCCAGCAGCTTGGTGAGCGGGGCCAGCACAGATACGCAGTATTTT	CASSLVSGASTDTQYF
TRBV11-3	TRBD1	.	TRBJ2-2	TGTGCCAGCAGCGGGAACTCTTTGACGGGACAGTACACCGGGGAGCTGTTTTTT	CASSGNSLTGQYTGELFF
TRBV7-2	.	few	TRBJ1-6	TGTGCCAGCAGCCTGGGAGTCACCCTCCACTTT	CASSLGVTLHF
TRBV5-6	TRBD1	.	TRBJ1-5	TGTGCCAGCAGCTTTACAGGGGACGATCAGCCCCAGCATTTT	CASSFTGDDQPQHF
TRBV27	TRBD1	once	TRBJ2-1	TGTGCCAGCAGTTTTGGGCAGGGGGCCTACAATGAGCAGTTCTTC	CASSFGQGAYNEQFF
TRBV28	TRBD1	.	TRBJ1-4	TGTGCCAGCAGTTTGCTAGGGACAGGGCTCGAAAAACTGTTTTTT	CASSLLGTGLEKLFF
TRBV5-1	.	few	TRBJ1-4	TGCGCCAGCAGCCCGCTACCCGTTTTCGGTGCAACTAATGAAAAACTGTTTTTT	CASSPLPVFGATNEKLFF
TRBV5-1	.	.	TRBJ1-2	TGCGCCAGCAGCCGCGAGGACAGTAACTATGGCTACACCTTC	CASSREDSNYGYTF
TRBV6-5	.	.	TRBJ1-5	TGTGCCAGCAGTCCCACCAGGGATGTGAATCAGCCCCAGCATTTT	CASSPTRDVNQPQHF
TRBV6-4	.	.	TRBJ1-1	TGTGCCAGCAGTGACTCGAGGGTTTTGGCTGAAGCTTTCTTT	CASSDSRVLAEAFF
TRBV7-9	.	once	TRBJ2-7	TGTGCCAGCAGCGCCGGGACACTTAATCCCTACGAGCAGTACTTC	CASSAGTLNPYEQYF
TRBV5-4	.	.	TRBJ2-7	TGTGCCAGCAGCCCTAGTGGGAGGCGGTACGAGCAGTACTTC	CASSPSGRRYEQYF
TRBV4-2	.	.	TRBJ1-5	TGTGCCAGCAGCCAAGTGACACTCTGGCCCAATCAGCCCCAGCATTTT	CASSQVTLWPNQPQHF
TRBV6-5	.	few	TRBJ1-6	TGTGCCAGCAGCCCCCGGTTTAGTTCACCCCTCCACTTT	CASSPRFSSPLHF
TRBV5-1	.	few	TRBJ1-2	TGCGCCAGCAGCCTAACTACAGGAACCTATGGCTACACCTTC	CASSLTTGTYGYTF
TRBV15	.	.	TRBJ1-2	TGTGCCACCAGCAGAGACCAGGCAGGGGCCGGAACGGGCGAAGGCTACACCTTC	CATSRDQAGAGTGEGYTF
TRBV28	.	.	TRBJ1-1	TGTGCCAGCAGTTTAAGTACCGGTCCGGGTGAAGCTTTCTTT	CASSLSTGPGEAFF
TRBV28	.	many	TRBJ2-1	TGTGCCAGCAGTTTAGAGCAGGGCCCCTACAATGAGCAGTTCTTC	CASSLEQGPYNEQFF
TRBV7-9	.	once	TRBJ2-7	TGTGCCAGCAGCCGAGACAACTTCTACGAGCAGTACTTC	CASSRDNFYEQYF
TRBV28	TRBD1	few	TRBJ2-4	TGTGCCAGCAGATCCCTCCGGCCACAGGGGACCAAAAACATTCAGTACTTC	CASRSLRPQGTKNIQYF
TRBV6-5	TRBD1	.	TRBJ1-6	TGTGCCAGCACTTGGGACAGGGTTTACTCACCCCTCCACTTT	CASTWDRVYSPLHF
TRBV20-1	.	few	TRBJ2-3	TGCAGTGCTAGGTTCGCGGATACGCAGTATTTT	CSARFADTQYF
TRBV14	.	.	TRBJ2-1	TGTGCCAGCAGCCAAGATGTTAGCCCCTACGCGCACAATGAGCAGTTCTTC	CASSQDVSPYAHNEQFF
TRBV4-1	.	.	TRBJ1-2	TGCGCCAGCAGCCAAGCTTTAGGACAGCGGAGATCTCCAAACTATGGCTACACCTTC	CASSQALGQRRSPNYGYTF
TRBV7-3	TRBD2	.	TRBJ2-7	TGTGCCAGCAGCCTAAGCGGGGGCCCCCACTACGAGCAGTACTTC	CASSLSGGPHYEQYF
TRBV9	.	.	TRBJ2-2	TGTGCCAGCAGCGGAAGACAGAGGTCCGGTGCCGGGGAGCTGTTTTTT	CASSGRQRSGAGELFF
TRBV3-1/TRBV3-2	.	.	TRBJ1-3	TGTGCCAGCAGCCACAGGGCTGGAAACACCATATATTTT	CASSHRAGNTIYF
TRBV3-1/TRBV3-2	.	.	TRBJ1-2	TGTGCCAGCAGGGGCGTGGGTGGCTACACCTTC	CASRGVGGYTF
TRBV25-1	TRBD1	.	TRBJ1-1	TGTGCCACCAAACGGGCAGGGGGCGATGTGAACACTGAAGCTTTCTTT	CATKRAGGDVNTEAFF
TRBV27	.	.	TRBJ2-1	TGTGCCACCTCGATAGGGGGTCGGGATGAGCAGTTCTTC	CATSIGGRDEQFF
TRBV7-9	.	.	TRBJ2-3	TGTGCCAGCAGCTTAGCCGGTGATACAGATACGCAGTATTTT	CASSLAGDTDTQYF
TRBV28	TRBD1	.	TRBJ2-3	TGTGCCAGCAGTTTAGCAGGGGGAGGCACAGATACGCAGTATTTT	CASSLAGGGTDTQYF
TRBV2	.	.	TRBJ2-3	TGTGCCAGCAACCTCAAGTGGGCAGCGGCAGATACGCAGTATTTT	CASNLKWAAADTQYF
TRBV7-9	TRBD1	.	TRBJ2-7	TGTGCCAGCAGCCAGTCTTTCCAAGCCAGGGGGACCTACGAGCAGTACTTC	CASSQSFQARGTYEQYF
TRBV25-1	TRBD2	.	TRBJ2-7	TGTGCCAGCAGTGACCCGAGCGGGGGGCAAAACTACGAGCAGTACTTC	CASSDPSGGQNYEQYF
TRBV28	.	.	TRBJ1-4	TGTGCCAGCAGTTTGTTGCCAGGCCGGGGTGAAAAACTGTTTTTT	CASSLLPGRGEKLFF
TRBV19	.	.	TRBJ1-5	TGTGCCAGCCGACAAGCCCACAGGGCCAATCAGCCCCAGCATTTT	CASRQAHRANQPQHF
TRBV9	.	.	TRBJ2-1	TGTGCCAGCAGCCCCGAGGGGGTAGTGGTTAATGAGCAGTTCTTC	CASSPEGVVVNEQFF
TRBV5-1	.	few	TRBJ2-3	TGCGCCAGCAGCTCAGGGGAGCCTGCAGATACGCAGTATTTT	CASSSGEPADTQYF
TRBV5-4	TRBD1	.	TRBJ2-7	TGTGCCAGCAGCTTAGGGGTGGGACAGAGATACGAGCAGTACTTC	CASSLGVGQRYEQYF
TRBV25-1	TRBD2	.	TRBJ2-2	TGTGCCAGCTCGTCCGGGACTAGAGGCACCGGGGAGCTGTTTTTT	CASSSGTRGTGELFF
TRBV5-4	TRBD1	.	TRBJ1-1	TGTGCCAGCAGTACGTACCGGGACAGGACTTTTGAAGCTTTCTTT	CASSTYRDRTFEAFF
TRBV5-1	.	few	TRBJ2-6	TGCGCCAGCAGCGCCAGTTCTGGGGCCAACGTCCTGACTTTC	CASSASSGANVLTF